One TCR beta chain is described in this entry. The data derive from a study of ipilimumab plus nivolumab after autologous stem cell transplantation. CDR1 MNHNS and CDR2 SASEGT come from the germline V gene. This CDR3 is 15 amino acids long. Trimming left V 2 bases short and J 4 bases short, with 9 bases between. The repertoire was sequenced with immunoSEQ multiplex PCR; TCRdb's copy has only in-frame clones and lacks some. The sample comprises 15,000 or so clones, approximately 80% of which are singletons, and roughly 19% rests with the top ten. Ipilimumab, 1 mg/kg, started 14 to 28 days after autologous transplant.

The sequencing used PBMCs, collected in a trial of ipilimumab plus nivolumab as post-transplant consolidation. The chain couples TRBV6-1 to TRBJ2-6; D gene unclear. The TCR comes from a male donor with diffuse large B-cell lymphoma. The CDR3 DNA reads as TGTGCCAGCAGTGAAATGTGGGTCGGGGCCAACGTCCTGACTTTC. Translated: CASSEMWVGANVLTF.